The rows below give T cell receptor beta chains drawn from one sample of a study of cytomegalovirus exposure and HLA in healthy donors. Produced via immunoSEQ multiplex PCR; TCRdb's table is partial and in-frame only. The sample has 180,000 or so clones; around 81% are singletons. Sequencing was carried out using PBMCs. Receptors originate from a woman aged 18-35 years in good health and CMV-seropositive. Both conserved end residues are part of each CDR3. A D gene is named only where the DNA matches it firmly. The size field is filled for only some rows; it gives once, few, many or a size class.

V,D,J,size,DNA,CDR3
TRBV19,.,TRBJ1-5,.,TGTGCCAGTAGTGACAGTCCAGTACTATATCAGCCCCAGCATTTT,CASSDSPVLYQPQHF
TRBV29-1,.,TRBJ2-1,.,TGCAGCGTTGTCCAGACACCCTCCTACAATGAGCAGTTCTTC,CSVVQTPSYNEQFF
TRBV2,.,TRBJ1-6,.,TGTGCCAGCAGTGAGGGCAGGGATTCACCCCTCCACTTT,CASSEGRDSPLHF
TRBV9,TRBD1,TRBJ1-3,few,TGTGCCAGCAGCGCCGGTCCGGACAGGTCGGACACCATATATTTT,CASSAGPDRSDTIYF
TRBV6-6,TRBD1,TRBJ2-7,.,TGTGCCAGCAGGACGGGACAGTTTTTCTACGAGCAGTACTTC,CASRTGQFFYEQYF
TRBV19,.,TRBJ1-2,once,TGTGCCAGTAGTATTCAAGGGGCTCTCTCTGGTGGCTACACCTTC,CASSIQGALSGGYTF
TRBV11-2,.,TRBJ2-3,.,TGTGCCAGCAGCTTGTTGGTGAGCATCGATACGCAGTATTTT,CASSLLVSIDTQYF
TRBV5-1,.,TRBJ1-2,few,TGCGCCAGCAGCTTGACCACAGGGAGCTATGGCTACACCTTC,CASSLTTGSYGYTF
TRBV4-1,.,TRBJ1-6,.,TGCGCCAGCAGCCCAGCGGCCGTATCACCCCTCCACTTT,CASSPAAVSPLHF
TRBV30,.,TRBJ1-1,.,TGTGCCTGGAGTGTATTTGGGGGGGTTTCTCTTGAAGCTTTCTTT,CAWSVFGGVSLEAFF
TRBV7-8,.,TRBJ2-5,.,TGTGCCAGCAGCTTAAACGGGCGGGGAAACCAAGAGACCCAGTACTTC,CASSLNGRGNQETQYF
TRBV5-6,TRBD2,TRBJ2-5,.,TGTGCCAGCAGCTATACTAGCGTCGGAGAGACCCAGTACTTC,CASSYTSVGETQYF
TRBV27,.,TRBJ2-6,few,TGTGCCAGCAGCCATGATACAGGCTATGCTGGGGCCAACGTCCTGACTTTC,CASSHDTGYAGANVLTF
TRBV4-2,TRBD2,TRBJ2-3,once,TGTGCCAGCAGCCAAGCCCCGGCGGCGGGGGGGCGAGGAGATACGCAGTATTTT,CASSQAPAAGGRGDTQYF
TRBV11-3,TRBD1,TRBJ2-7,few,TGTGCCAGCAGCCCGACAGGGGGATCTGACGAGCAGTACTTC,CASSPTGGSDEQYF
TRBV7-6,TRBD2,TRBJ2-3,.,TGTGCCAGCAGCCCTCAAAGCGGGGGAGGCGTCACAGATACGCAGTATTTT,CASSPQSGGGVTDTQYF
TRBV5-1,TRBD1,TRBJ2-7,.,TGCGCCAGCAGCTTGGCCCCAGGGGGCTACGAGCAGTACTTC,CASSLAPGGYEQYF
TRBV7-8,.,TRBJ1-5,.,TGTGCCAGCAGCCTGGGCGGGGGCGCCCCCAATCAGCCCCAGCATTTT,CASSLGGGAPNQPQHF
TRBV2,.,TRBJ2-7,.,TGTGCCAGCAGAGGAATTGGGCCTTACGAGCAGTACTTC,CASRGIGPYEQYF
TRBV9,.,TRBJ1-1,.,TGTGCCAGCAGCGTGCAGGGAGGACAAGCTTTCTTT,CASSVQGGQAFF
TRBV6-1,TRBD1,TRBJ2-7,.,TGTGCCAGCAGTGACGGACAGGGGGCTGGCGAGCAGTACTTC,CASSDGQGAGEQYF
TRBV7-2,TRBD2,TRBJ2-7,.,TGTGCCAGCAGGAGGGCGGGGGGCCACTCCTACGAGCAGTACTTC,CASRRAGGHSYEQYF